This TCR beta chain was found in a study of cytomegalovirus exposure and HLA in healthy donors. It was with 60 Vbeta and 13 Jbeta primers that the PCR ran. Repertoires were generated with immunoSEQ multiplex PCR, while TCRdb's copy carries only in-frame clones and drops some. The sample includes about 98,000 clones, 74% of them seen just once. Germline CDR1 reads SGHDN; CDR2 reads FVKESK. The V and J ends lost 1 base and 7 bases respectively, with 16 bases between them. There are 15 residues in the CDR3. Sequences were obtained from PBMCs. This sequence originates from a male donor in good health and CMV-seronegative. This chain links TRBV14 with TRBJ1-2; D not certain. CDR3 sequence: CASSQALARHFGYTF. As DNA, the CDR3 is TGTGCCAGCAGCCAAGCTCTTGCCAGGCATTTTGGCTACACCTTC.